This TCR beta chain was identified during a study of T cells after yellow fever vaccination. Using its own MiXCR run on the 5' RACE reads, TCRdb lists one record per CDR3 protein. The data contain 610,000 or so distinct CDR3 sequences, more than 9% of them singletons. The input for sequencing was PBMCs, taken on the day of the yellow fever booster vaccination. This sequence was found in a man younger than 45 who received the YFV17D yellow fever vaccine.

CDR3 in amino acids: CASSLGSGANTGELFF. The CDR3 nucleotides read TGTGCCAGCAGCTTAGGCAGCGGGGCGAACACCGGGGAGCTGTTTTTT. The V and J genes are TRBV7-9 and TRBJ2-2; 7 nucleotides match TRBD2. V lost 1 base to trimming and J lost 0 bases; unmatched junction nucleotides: 2. The CDR3 length is 16 residues. Germline-derived CDR1 and CDR2 are SEHNR and FQNEAQ (reference sequence).